These T cell receptor beta chains were read from a single sample in a study of T cells in Graves' hyperthyroidism and ophthalmopathy. Via MiXCR, TCRdb re-called the multiplex PCR reads, giving one row per CDR3 protein. The table records 640,000 or so distinct CDR3 sequences, 13% to 15% of them present only once. Input material: blood. These receptors were obtained from a woman between 18 and 29 years old with Graves' ophthalmopathy. Each CDR3 is given with its conserved first and last residue. A D gene is named only where the DNA matches it firmly. For some rows the clone size is stated as once, few or many, or as a class when expanded; others skip it.

15	many	TRBV28	TRBD1	TRBJ2-2	CASSRGQDNTGELFF	TGTGCCAGCAGCCGTGGACAGGACAACACCGGGGAGCTGTTTTTT
13	many	TRBV20-1	-	TRBJ2-7	CSARPGLTAEQYF	TGCAGTGCTAGACCGGGACTCACCGCGGAGCAGTACTTC
16	many	TRBV12-3/TRBV12-4	-	TRBJ2-5	CASSFVLVKGMKTQYF	TGTGCCAGCAGTTTTGTCTTGGTGAAGGGGATGAAGACCCAGTACTTC
16	few	TRBV9	-	TRBJ2-1	CASSFQRVPAYNEQFF	TGTGCCAGCAGCTTTCAGCGGGTGCCTGCCTACAATGAGCAGTTCTTC
13	few	TRBV20-1	-	TRBJ1-5	CSARPPGGEPQHF	TGCAGTGCTAGACCCCCGGGAGGGGAGCCCCAGCATTTT
17	once	TRBV2	-	TRBJ2-1	CASSEPPAGSSYNEQFF	TGTGCCAGCAGTGAACCCCCCGCGGGGAGTTCCTACAATGAGCAGTTCTTC
13	many	TRBV7-9	-	TRBJ1-4	CASSFDVEEKLFF	TGTGCCAGCAGCTTTGACGTAGAGGAAAAACTGTTTTTT
17	-	TRBV11-3	TRBD1	TRBJ1-6	CASSSRLRGGRDSPLHF	TGTGCCAGCAGCTCTAGGTTACGAGGGGGCAGGGATTCACCCCTCCACTTT
17	many	TRBV12-5	-	TRBJ2-1	CASGLDPLLRGPVEQFF	TGTGCTAGTGGTTTGGACCCCCTTTTGAGGGGACCAGTGGAGCAGTTCTTC
13	many	TRBV7-2	-	TRBJ1-1	CASSPIMNTEAFF	TGTGCCAGCAGTCCAATTATGAACACTGAAGCTTTCTTT
14	many	TRBV12-3/TRBV12-4	-	TRBJ1-5	CASSLDGSNQPQHF	TGTGCCAGCAGTTTAGACGGGAGCAATCAGCCCCAGCATTTT
17	-	TRBV11-2	TRBD1	TRBJ1-2	CASSPRDRVRTNYGYTF	TGTGCCAGCAGCCCTAGGGACAGGGTACGAACAAACTATGGCTACACCTTC
15	many	TRBV27	TRBD1	TRBJ2-3	CASSVRDRGTDTQYF	TGTGCCAGCAGCGTCCGGGACAGGGGCACAGATACGCAGTATTTT
13	few	TRBV19	-	TRBJ2-5	CASSSGGAETQYF	TGTGCCAGTAGTAGTGGGGGCGCGGAGACCCAGTACTTC